Reported below is one T cell receptor (beta chain). The antigen remains unidentified. CDR1 MDHEN and CDR2 SYDVKM come from the germline V gene. J lost 3 bases, V lost 3 bases, and 8 bases had no gene match. The CDR3 consists of 15 residues. The data originate from a study of T cell responses to AZD1222 COVID-19 vaccine. General study points: Targets within unmutated variant regions were reportedly found for nearly half of spike-specific TCRs. Of the AZD1222 recipients, only 5 to 7 were seropositive at baseline. Among the donors, most were white British and more were female, and clonal diversity was possibly underestimated. Once two AZD1222 doses were given, Spike-specific TCR breadth and depth went up.

Produced via immunoSEQ multiplex PCR; TCRdb's table is partial and in-frame only. This table holds 75,000 to 100,000 clones, 90% found once. Here the sequenced sample was peripheral blood, taken on day 0 of AZD1222 vaccination. V is TRBV28 and J is TRBJ2-7, with 7 bases aligning to TRBD1. This TCR came from an adult in good health. Here the CDR3 DNA reads TGTGCCAGCAGTTTGCGGCCGGGACAGAACTACGAGCAGTACTTC. As protein: CASSLRPGQNYEQYF.